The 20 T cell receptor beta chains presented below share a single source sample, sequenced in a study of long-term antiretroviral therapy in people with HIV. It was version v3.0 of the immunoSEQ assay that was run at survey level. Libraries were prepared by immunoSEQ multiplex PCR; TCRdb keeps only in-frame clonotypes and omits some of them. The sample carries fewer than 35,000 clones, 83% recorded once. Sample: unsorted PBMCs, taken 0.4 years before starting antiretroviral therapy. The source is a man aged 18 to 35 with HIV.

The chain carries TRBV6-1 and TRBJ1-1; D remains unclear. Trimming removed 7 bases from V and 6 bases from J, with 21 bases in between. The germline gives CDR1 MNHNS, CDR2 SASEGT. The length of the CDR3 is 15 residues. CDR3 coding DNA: TGTGCCAGCACTAGAGACCGTGCCCCGGTGGCTGAAGCTTTCTTT. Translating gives CASTRDRAPVAEAFF.

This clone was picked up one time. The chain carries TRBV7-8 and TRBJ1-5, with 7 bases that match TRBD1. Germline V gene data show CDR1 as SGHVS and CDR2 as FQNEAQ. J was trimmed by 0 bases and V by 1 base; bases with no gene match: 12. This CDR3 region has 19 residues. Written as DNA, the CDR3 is TGTGCCAGCAGCTTAGAGGCCCACAGGGGTCGGAATAGCAATCAGCCCCAGCATTTT. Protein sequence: CASSLEAHRGRNSNQPQHF.

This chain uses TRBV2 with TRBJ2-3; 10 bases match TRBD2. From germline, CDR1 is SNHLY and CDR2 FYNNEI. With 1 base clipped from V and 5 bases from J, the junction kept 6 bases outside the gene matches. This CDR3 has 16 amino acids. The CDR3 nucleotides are TGTGCCAGCAGTGAAGTCGCTAGCGGGGGTCTAGATACGCAGTATTTT. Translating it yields CASSEVASGGLDTQYF.

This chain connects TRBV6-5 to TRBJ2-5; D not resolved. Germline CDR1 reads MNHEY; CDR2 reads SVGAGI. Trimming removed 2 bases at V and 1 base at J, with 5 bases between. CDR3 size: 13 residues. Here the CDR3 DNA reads TGTGCCAGCAGTTACGGGTCCCAAGAGACCCAGTACTTC. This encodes CASSYGSQETQYF.

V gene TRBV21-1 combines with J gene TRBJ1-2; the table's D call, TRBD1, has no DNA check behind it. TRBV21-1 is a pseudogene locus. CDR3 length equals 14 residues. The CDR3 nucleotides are TGTGCCAGCAGCAAAGGAGACAGTAACTATGGCTACACCTTC. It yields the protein CASSKGDSNYGYTF.

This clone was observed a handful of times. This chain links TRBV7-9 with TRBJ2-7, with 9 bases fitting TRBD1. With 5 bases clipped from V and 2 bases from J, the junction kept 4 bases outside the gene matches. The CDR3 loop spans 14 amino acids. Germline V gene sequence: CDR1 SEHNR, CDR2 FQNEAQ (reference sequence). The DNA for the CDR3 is TGTGCCAGCAGCATCGACAGGGGGGCCTACGAGCAGTACTTC. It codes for CASSIDRGAYEQYF.

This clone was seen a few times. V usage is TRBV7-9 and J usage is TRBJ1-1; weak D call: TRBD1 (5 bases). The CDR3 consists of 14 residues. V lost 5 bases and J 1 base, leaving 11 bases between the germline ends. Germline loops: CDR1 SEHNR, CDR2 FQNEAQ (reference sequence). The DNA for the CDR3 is TGTGCCAGCAGCCACCCGACAGAGAACACTGAAGCTTTCTTT. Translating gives CASSHPTENTEAFF.

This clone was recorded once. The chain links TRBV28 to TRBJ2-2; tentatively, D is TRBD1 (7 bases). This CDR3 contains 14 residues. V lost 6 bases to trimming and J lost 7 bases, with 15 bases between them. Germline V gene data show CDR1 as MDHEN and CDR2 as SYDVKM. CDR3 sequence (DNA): TGTGCCAGCAGAGCCTCAGGGGGGTACGGGGAGCTGTTTTTT. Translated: CASRASGGYGELFF.

CDR3 protein: CASSLGGQGETQYF. CDR3 sequence (DNA): TGCGCCAGCAGCTTGGGGGGGCAGGGAGAGACCCAGTACTTC. The chain combines TRBV5-1 with TRBJ2-5; TRBD1 might be the D (6 bases). The CDR3 length is 14 residues. V was shortened by 0 bases and J by 4 bases, with 10 bases between the two germline ends. CDR1 is SGHRS, CDR2 YFSETQ, per germline.

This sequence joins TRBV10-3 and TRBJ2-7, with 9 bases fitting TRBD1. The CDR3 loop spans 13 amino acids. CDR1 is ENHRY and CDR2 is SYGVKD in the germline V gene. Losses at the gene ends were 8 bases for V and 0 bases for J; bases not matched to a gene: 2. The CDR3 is CAILDRGSYEQYF. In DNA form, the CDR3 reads TGTGCCATCTTGGACAGGGGCTCCTACGAGCAGTACTTC.

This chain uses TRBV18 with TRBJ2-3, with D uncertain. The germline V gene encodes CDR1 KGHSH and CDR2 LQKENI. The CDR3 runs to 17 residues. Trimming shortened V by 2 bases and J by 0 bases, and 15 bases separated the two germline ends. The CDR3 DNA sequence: TGTGCCAGCTCACCAGCCTGGGCCGGATCTAGCACAGATACGCAGTATTTT. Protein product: CASSPAWAGSSTDTQYF.

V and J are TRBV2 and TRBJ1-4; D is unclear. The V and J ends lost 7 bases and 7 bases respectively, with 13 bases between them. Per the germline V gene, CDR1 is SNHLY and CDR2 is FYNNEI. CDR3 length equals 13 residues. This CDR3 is CASKGSAGEKLFF. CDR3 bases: TGTGCCAGCAAAGGGTCCGCGGGTGAAAAACTGTTTTTT. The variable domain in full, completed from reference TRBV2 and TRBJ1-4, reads EPEVTQTPSHQVTQMGQEVILRCVPISNHLYFYWYRQILGQKVEFLVSFYNNEISEKSEIFDDQFSVERPDGSNFTLKIRSTKLEDSAMYFCASKGSAGEKLFFGSGTQLSVL.

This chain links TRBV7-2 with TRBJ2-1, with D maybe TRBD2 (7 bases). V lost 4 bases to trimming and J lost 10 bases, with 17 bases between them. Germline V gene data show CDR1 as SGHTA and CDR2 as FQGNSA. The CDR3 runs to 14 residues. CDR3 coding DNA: TGTGCCAGCAGCTCTGAGGGGGGGCAGGGGGAGCAGTTCTTC. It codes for CASSSEGGQGEQFF.

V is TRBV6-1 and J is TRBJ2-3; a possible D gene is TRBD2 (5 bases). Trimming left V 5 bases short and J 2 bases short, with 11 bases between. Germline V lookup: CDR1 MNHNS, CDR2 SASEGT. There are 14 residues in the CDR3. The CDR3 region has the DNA TGTGCCAGCAGTAAAAGCGGAACCACAGATACGCAGTATTTT. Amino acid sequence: CASSKSGTTDTQYF.

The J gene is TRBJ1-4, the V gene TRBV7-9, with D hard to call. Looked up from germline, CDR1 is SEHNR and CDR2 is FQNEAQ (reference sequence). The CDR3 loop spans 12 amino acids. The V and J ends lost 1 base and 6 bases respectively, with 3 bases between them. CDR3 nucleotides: TGTGCCAGCAGCTTAGAGGATGAAAAACTGTTTTTT. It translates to CASSLEDEKLFF.

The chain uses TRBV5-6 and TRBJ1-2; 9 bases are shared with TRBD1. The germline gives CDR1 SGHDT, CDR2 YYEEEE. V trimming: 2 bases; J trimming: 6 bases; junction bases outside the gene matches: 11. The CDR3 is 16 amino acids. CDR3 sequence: CASSFVPGQGFDGYTF. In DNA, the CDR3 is TGTGCCAGCAGCTTTGTTCCGGGACAGGGATTTGATGGCTACACCTTC.

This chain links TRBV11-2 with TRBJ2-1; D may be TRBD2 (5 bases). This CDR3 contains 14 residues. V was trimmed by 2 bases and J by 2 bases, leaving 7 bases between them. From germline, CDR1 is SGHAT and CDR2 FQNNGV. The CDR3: CASSLTRTYNEQFF. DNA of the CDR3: TGTGCCAGCAGCTTAACTAGAACCTACAATGAGCAGTTCTTC.

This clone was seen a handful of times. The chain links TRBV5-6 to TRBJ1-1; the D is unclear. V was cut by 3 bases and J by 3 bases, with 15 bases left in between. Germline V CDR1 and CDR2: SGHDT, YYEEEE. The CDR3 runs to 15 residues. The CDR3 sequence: CASSSPYGRDTEAFF. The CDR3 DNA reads TGTGCCAGCAGCTCCCCCTATGGAAGGGACACTGAAGCTTTCTTT.

The CDR3 region has the DNA TGTGCCAGCAGCCTAAGGACGGGGCACACAGATACGCAGTATTTT. Translation gives CASSLRTGHTDTQYF. The chain uses TRBV4-2 and TRBJ2-3; TRBD1 or TRBD2 may be the D gene (5 bases each). Trimming cost V 4 bases and J 2 bases, with 13 bases left between them. The CDR3 consists of 15 residues. CDR1 is LGHNA, CDR2 YNFKEQ, per germline.

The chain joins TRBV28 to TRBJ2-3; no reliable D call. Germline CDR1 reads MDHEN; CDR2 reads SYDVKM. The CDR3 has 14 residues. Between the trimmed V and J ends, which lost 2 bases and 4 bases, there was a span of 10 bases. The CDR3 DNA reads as TGTGCCAGCAGTTTACGGATATGGCCAGATACGCAGTATTTT. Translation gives CASSLRIWPDTQYF.